The sequence of this T cell receptor beta chain was determined in a study of blood T cell repertoires in COVID-19. Background on the study: The origin of the acute and convalescent COVID-19 samples was the United States, Italy and Spain.

Looked up from germline, CDR1 is WNHNN and CDR2 is SYGVQD (reference sequence). V was pared by 5 bases and J by 1 base, with 8 bases between. The CDR3 loop spans 13 amino acids. TCRdb's table, derived via immunoSEQ multiplex PCR, lists solely in-frame clones and lacks some. The data contain fewer than 300,000 clones, 81% of them singletons. Material for sequencing was peripheral blood. The chain links TRBV10-1 to TRBJ1-1; a possible D gene is TRBD1 (6 bases). This receptor was obtained from a woman aged 60-70 years with active or convalescent COVID-19. In DNA, the CDR3 is TGCGCCAGCAGTCTGGGACAGAACACTGAAGCTTTCTTT. This encodes CASSLGQNTEAFF.